These 32 T cell receptor beta chains share one sample of origin, sequenced in a study of blood T cell repertoires in COVID-19. Method: immunoSEQ multiplex PCR; TCRdb's copy keeps in-frame clones and lacks some. The sample lists roughly 260,000 clones, around nine tenths occurring once. Material for sequencing was PBMCs or T cells enriched from blood (not recorded which). These receptors were collected from a young woman who had recovered from COVID-19.

J is TRBJ1-5 and V is TRBV20-1, with D unresolved. The CDR3 is 11 residues long. V gave up 5 bases and J gave up 7 bases, with 9 bases separating them. Per germline, CDR1 DFQATT and CDR2 SNEGSKA (reference sequence). CDR3 sequence: CSAGRQQPQHF. CDR3 nucleotides: TGCAGTGCTGGCAGGCAACAGCCCCAGCATTTT.

The CDR3 is CASSHGYEQYF. The CDR3 DNA reads as TGTGCCAGCAGCCACGGGTACGAGCAGTACTTC. J is TRBJ2-7 and V is TRBV3-1 (or the pseudogene TRBV3-2); no clear D. Germline CDR1 reads LGHDT; CDR2 reads YNNKEL (reference sequence). With 3 bases removed from V and 4 bases from J, the gap between germline ends came to 4 bases. The CDR3 is made up of 11 amino acids.

V and J are TRBV29-1 and TRBJ1-3; D is unclear. V was clipped by 1 base and J by 0 bases, with 4 bases between them. The CDR3 runs to 13 residues. Germline V lookup: CDR1 SQVTM, CDR2 ANQGSEA. CDR3 protein: CSVEGDSGNTIYF. CDR3 DNA sequence: TGCAGCGTTGAAGGAGACTCTGGAAACACCATATATTTT.

The genes are TRBV5-1 and TRBJ2-2; TRBD2 agrees at 8 bases. In germline, CDR1 is SGHRS, CDR2 YFSETQ. CDR3 length equals 14 residues. With V trimmed by 3 bases and J by 7 bases, 5 bases remained unmatched. CDR3 DNA: TGCGCCAGCAGCTACGGGACTAGTAACGGGGAGCTGTTTTTT. Translation: CASSYGTSNGELFF.

In this sample, this clone turned up many times. This chain joins TRBV5-4 and TRBJ2-5, with 8 bases fitting TRBD2. The germline gives CDR1 SGHNT, CDR2 YYREEE (reference sequence). The length of the CDR3 is 16 residues. The V and J ends lost 4 bases and 5 bases, in that order; junction bases with no gene match: 13. The CDR3 spells CASSPGGVGLRETQYF. DNA of the CDR3: TGTGCCAGCAGCCCCGGGGGGGTAGGATTGCGGGAGACCCAGTACTTC.

This clone was observed a handful of times. The chain couples TRBV4-1 to TRBJ1-5; 7 nucleotides match TRBD1. J gave up 1 base and V 2 bases, and 11 bases lay outside the gene matches. The CDR3 has 18 residues. Germline V gene sequence: CDR1 MGHRA, CDR2 YSYEKL. CDR3: CASSQYVSGQTSNQPQHF. Written as DNA, the CDR3 is TGCGCCAGCAGCCAATATGTGTCGGGACAGACGAGCAATCAGCCCCAGCATTTT.

The chain is built from TRBV11-3 and TRBJ1-3; 8 nucleotides agree with TRBD1. Germline values: CDR1 SGHNT, CDR2 YENEEA. V was clipped by 5 bases and J by 6 bases; unmatched bases: 3. The CDR3 is made up of 13 amino acids. CDR3 protein: CASSDRGLNTIYF. The CDR3 bases are TGTGCCAGCAGCGACAGGGGATTAAACACCATATATTTT. Full variable domain (outside the CDR3, taken from reference TRBV11-3 and TRBJ1-3): EAGVVQSPRYKIIEKKQPVAFWCNPISGHNTLYWYLQNLGQGPELLIRYENEEAVDDSQLPKDRFSAERLKGVDSTLKIQPAELGDSAVYLCASSDRGLNTIYFGEGSWLTVV.

CDR3 in amino acids: CATRGRGKETQYF. The CDR3 DNA follows: TGTGCCACCAGAGGAAGGGGAAAAGAGACCCAGTACTTC. V gene TRBV15 combines with J gene TRBJ2-5, with D perhaps TRBD1 (5 bases). Germline CDR1 LNHNV, CDR2 YYDKDF (reference sequence). The CDR3 is 13 residues long. Trimming removed 6 bases from V and 3 bases from J, with 11 bases in between.

The chain is built from TRBV19 and TRBJ1-2; TRBD1 matches at 9 bases. This CDR3 is 13 amino acids long. Trimming at V came to 6 bases and at J to 7 bases, leaving 6 bases not matched to a gene. Germline V lookup: CDR1 LNHDA, CDR2 SQIVND (reference sequence). CDR3 DNA sequence: TGTGCCAGTAGGAGGGACAGGGTGGCTGGCTACACCTTC. It encodes CASRRDRVAGYTF.

This sequence joins TRBV3-1 (or the pseudogene TRBV3-2) and TRBJ1-3, with 11 bases identical to TRBD1. J gave up 2 bases and V 2 bases, and 2 bases lay outside the gene matches. CDR1 and CDR2 (germline): LGHDT, YNNKEL (reference sequence). The CDR3 runs 16 residues. As DNA, the CDR3 is TGTGCCAGCAGCCAACCGGGACAGGGGGCTGGAAACACCATATATTTT. It codes for CASSQPGQGAGNTIYF.

V gene TRBV19 combines with J gene TRBJ2-5; maybe TRBD2 (5 bases). The CDR3 extends over 16 amino acids. Germline V gene lookup returns CDR1 LNHDA and CDR2 SQIVND (reference sequence). The V end was cut by 4 bases, the J end by 4 bases, with 19 bases between. The CDR3 protein is CASSTTTGSGPETQYF. CDR3 bases: TGTGCCAGTAGTACCACCACGGGGAGTGGCCCAGAGACCCAGTACTTC.

This clone occurred once. The chain links TRBV4-3 to TRBJ1-5; the D gene is possibly TRBD1 (5 bases). Trimming shortened V by 0 bases and J by 9 bases, and 12 bases separated the two germline ends. Germline V gene data show CDR1 as LGHNA and CDR2 as YSLEER. The length of the CDR3 is 14 residues. CDR3 amino acids: CASSQDRGSGPQHF. CDR3 bases: TGCGCCAGCAGCCAAGATCGGGGGTCCGGGCCCCAGCATTTT.

The genes are TRBV19 and TRBJ2-1; D is undetermined. The CDR3 length is 16 residues. Looked up from germline, CDR1 is LNHDA and CDR2 is SQIVND (reference sequence). Trimming cost V 5 bases and J 0 bases, with 14 bases left between them. CDR3 coding DNA: TGTGCCAGTAGTGCGACCGACTGGAGCTCCTACAATGAGCAGTTCTTC. Its translation is CASSATDWSSYNEQFF.

The rearrangement joins TRBV9 to TRBJ2-3; unclear D gene. The V gene's germline CDR1 is SGDLS and CDR2 YYNGEE. V was trimmed by 1 base and J by 6 bases, leaving 12 bases between them. The CDR3 is made up of 14 amino acids. The CDR3 DNA is TGTGCCAGCAGCGTAAGTACTAATACGGATACGCAGTATTTT. The encoded protein is CASSVSTNTDTQYF.

The V call is TRBV3-1 (or the pseudogene TRBV3-2), the J call TRBJ1-6; D call uncertain. Germline CDR1 reads LGHDT; CDR2 reads YNNKEL (reference sequence). V dropped 0 bases and J dropped 6 bases, with 9 bases sitting between them. This CDR3 is 15 amino acids long. The chain's CDR3 is CASSQDYSLNSPLHF. CDR3 DNA sequence: TGTGCCAGCAGCCAAGACTACAGCCTTAATTCACCCCTCCACTTT.

This chain links TRBV5-6 with TRBJ2-7; 10 bases are a match to TRBD1. The ends lost 7 bases at V and 2 bases at J; junction bases unmatched: 6. CDR1 is SGHDT and CDR2 is YYEEEE in the germline V gene. The CDR3 has 14 residues. In DNA, the CDR3 is TGTGCCAGCCAGCTTGGGACAGGGGCCTACGAGCAGTACTTC. Translating it yields CASQLGTGAYEQYF.

The genes are TRBV4-2 and TRBJ1-5, with D perhaps TRBD1 (5 bases). The CDR3 length is 19 residues. Germline values: CDR1 LGHNA, CDR2 YNFKEQ. V dropped 1 base and J dropped 0 bases, with 19 bases sitting between them. CDR3 in amino acids: CASSQAPQARDNSNQPQHF. The DNA for the CDR3 is TGTGCCAGCAGCCAAGCTCCCCAGGCCAGGGATAATAGCAATCAGCCCCAGCATTTT.

The J gene is TRBJ2-7, the V gene TRBV27, with D possibly being TRBD1 (5 bases). The germline CDR1 and CDR2 sequences are MNHEY and SMNVEV (reference sequence). The CDR3 spans 13 residues. V was trimmed by 9 bases and J by 3 bases, leaving 15 bases between them. CDR3 nucleotide sequence: TGTGCCAGTAACCGGCAGGGTGGCTACGAGCAGTACTTC. Its protein is CASNRQGGYEQYF.

This chain links TRBV27 with TRBJ2-1; 11 nucleotides match TRBD2. Trimming cost V 5 bases and J 4 bases; bases outside gene matches: 4. CDR1 is MNHEY and CDR2 is SMNVEV in the germline V gene (reference sequence). The CDR3 consists of 15 residues. The DNA of the CDR3 is TGTGCCAGCAGTCACACTAGCGGGGGTTACAATGAGCAGTTCTTC. This gives the protein CASSHTSGGYNEQFF.

The genes are TRBV27 and TRBJ2-7, with 8 positions matching TRBD2. This CDR3 region has 15 residues. CDR1 and CDR2 (germline): MNHEY, SMNVEV (reference sequence). With V trimmed by 6 bases and J by 2 bases, 9 bases remained unmatched. The CDR3 DNA reads as TGTGCCAGCAGACACAAGAGCGGGAGCCCCTACGAGCAGTACTTC. Residues: CASRHKSGSPYEQYF.

V gene TRBV2 combines with J gene TRBJ1-2; D might be TRBD1 (6 bases). There are 13 residues in the CDR3. The germline V gene has CDR1 SNHLY and CDR2 FYNNEI. V was pared by 6 bases and J by 8 bases, with 16 bases between. CDR3 sequence: CASSPDQGNGYTF. CDR3 in DNA: TGTGCCAGCAGCCCCGATCAGGGGAACGGCTACACCTTC. The full variable domain, completed using reference TRBV2 and TRBJ1-2, is EPEVTQTPSHQVTQMGQEVILRCVPISNHLYFYWYRQILGQKVEFLVSFYNNEISEKSEIFDDQFSVERPDGSNFTLKIRSTKLEDSAMYFCASSPDQGNGYTFGSGTRLTVV.

With regard to this clone: In the same sample, other DNA sequences code for this CDR3. The rearrangement uses TRBV9 and TRBJ1-1; D perhaps matches TRBD1 (5 bases). Germline loops: CDR1 SGDLS, CDR2 YYNGEE. V dropped 2 bases and J dropped 0 bases, with 11 bases sitting between them. The length of the CDR3 is 15 residues. CDR3 sequence: CASSVGDRLNTEAFF. The CDR3 DNA sequence: TGTGCCAGCAGCGTCGGAGACAGATTGAACACTGAAGCTTTCTTT.

V usage is TRBV24-1 and J usage is TRBJ2-7; a possible D gene is TRBD2 (6 bases). The CDR3 has 14 residues. Germline V gives CDR1 KGHDR, CDR2 SFDVKD. Trimming removed 4 bases from V and 6 bases from J, with 15 bases in between. Written as DNA, the CDR3 is TGTGCCACCAGTGACAACACTGGGGGAGGCGAGCAGTACTTC. Its translation is CATSDNTGGGEQYF.

V and J are TRBV5-6 and TRBJ2-5, with D unclear. Trimming removed 2 bases from V and 5 bases from J, with 4 bases in between. Per germline, CDR1 SGHDT and CDR2 YYEEEE. CDR3 length: 11 residues. The CDR3 region is CASSFGETQYF. Written as DNA, the CDR3 is TGTGCCAGCAGCTTCGGGGAGACCCAGTACTTC.

Only a few counts were recorded for this clone. The J gene is TRBJ1-6, the V gene TRBV5-5; D is unresolved. Trimming removed 3 bases at V and 1 base at J, with 8 bases between. The germline gives CDR1 SGHKS, CDR2 YYEKEE (reference sequence). The CDR3 runs 15 residues. The CDR3 reads CASSSSGSYNSPLHF. The CDR3 DNA is TGTGCCAGCAGCTCTTCGGGTTCCTATAATTCACCCCTCCACTTT.

The V and J genes are TRBV6-5 and TRBJ2-2; TRBD1 aligns across 9 bases. Germline CDR1 MNHEY, CDR2 SVGAGI. J gave up 8 bases and V 4 bases, and 5 bases lay outside the gene matches. The CDR3 consists of 14 residues. CDR3 sequence: CASSLRTGAGELFF. In DNA, the CDR3 is TGTGCCAGCAGTTTACGGACAGGGGCTGGGGAGCTGTTTTTT.

The chain joins TRBV19 to TRBJ1-5, with D maybe TRBD1 (6 bases). CDR3 length: 14 residues. Germline V gene sequence: CDR1 LNHDA, CDR2 SQIVND (reference sequence). V lost 3 bases to trimming and J lost 6 bases, with 12 bases between them. The CDR3 region is CASSMGGGGQPQHF. For the CDR3, the DNA is TGTGCCAGTAGTATGGGGGGGGGCGGTCAGCCCCAGCATTTT.

The V and J genes are TRBV5-5 and TRBJ1-5; D is perhaps TRBD1 (5 bases). Germline V gene sequence: CDR1 SGHKS, CDR2 YYEKEE (reference sequence). The CDR3 is made up of 16 amino acids. With 3 bases removed from V and 0 bases from J, the gap between germline ends came to 13 bases. CDR3 amino acids: CASSYGRDYSNQPQHF. The CDR3 DNA reads as TGTGCCAGCAGCTACGGACGGGACTATAGCAATCAGCCCCAGCATTTT. Drawing the rest from reference TRBV5-5 and TRBJ1-5, the complete variable domain is DAGVTQSPTHLIKTRGQQVTLRCSPISGHKSVSWYQQVLGQGPQFIFQYYEKEERGRGNFPDRFSARQFPNYSSELNVNALLLGDSALYLCASSYGRDYSNQPQHFGDGTRLSIL.

This rearrangement joins TRBV7-9 to TRBJ1-1, with 7 bases aligning to TRBD1. Germline-derived CDR1 and CDR2 are SEHNR and FQNEAQ (reference sequence). V was pared by 4 bases and J by 0 bases, with 14 bases of the junction left unmatched. The CDR3 extends over 18 amino acids. Written as DNA, the CDR3 is TGTGCCAGCAGCTCGCTGCGACAGGGTGGCCATATGAACACTGAAGCTTTCTTT. Residues: CASSSLRQGGHMNTEAFF.

This chain uses TRBV7-2 with TRBJ2-7; D might be TRBD1 (6 bases). The V end lost 7 bases, the J end lost 2 bases, and 15 bases lay between the germline ends. CDR3 length: 14 residues. CDR1 is SGHTA and CDR2 is FQGNSA in the germline V gene. CDR3 residues: CASTSQRTAYEQYF. CDR3 nucleotide sequence: TGTGCCAGCACCTCCCAGAGGACAGCCTACGAGCAGTACTTC.

This chain joins TRBV7-9 and TRBJ2-1, with a possible D match to TRBD2 (5 bases). The germline V gene encodes CDR1 SEHNR and CDR2 FQNEAQ (reference sequence). V dropped 6 bases and J dropped 0 bases, with 9 bases sitting between them. This CDR3 contains 14 residues. CDR3: CASRDFYSYNEQFF. The CDR3 DNA reads as TGTGCCAGCAGGGACTTTTACTCCTACAATGAGCAGTTCTTC.

The chain has TRBV6-4 and TRBJ1-2, with no clear D. Germline CDR1 reads MRHNA; CDR2 reads SNTAGT. Trimming shortened V by 2 bases and J by 6 bases, and 10 bases separated the two germline ends. The CDR3 extends over 13 amino acids. The CDR3: CASSDPISNGYTF. The CDR3 DNA is TGTGCCAGCAGTGACCCTATTTCCAATGGCTACACCTTC.